This entry lists 26 T cell receptor beta chains sequenced from one sample in a study of control samples from healthy donors and cancer patients. The protocol was immunoSEQ multiplex PCR, while the TCRdb copy is restricted to in-frame clones and leaves out a portion. This sample has around 140,000 clones, with roughly 93% found just once. Sequenced material: blood. Receptors were obtained from a man aged 18 to 30 in good health.

Only a few counts were recorded for this clone. The V call is TRBV6-5, the J call TRBJ1-2; 8 positions match TRBD1. This CDR3 contains 13 residues. Germline CDR1 and CDR2: MNHEY and SVGAGI. The ends lost 4 bases at V and 5 bases at J; junction bases unmatched: 3. The CDR3 bases are TGTGCCAGCAGTTTTCGGACAGGGTATGGCTACACCTTC. It encodes CASSFRTGYGYTF.

The chain combines TRBV6-1 with TRBJ1-2; no clear D gene. Looked up from germline, CDR1 is MNHNS and CDR2 is SASEGT. The CDR3 runs 15 residues. V shed 2 bases and J shed 2 bases, with 12 bases lying between them. The CDR3 DNA is TGTGCCAGCAGTGAAATACGGCAGATCAACTATGGCTACACCTTC. This codes for CASSEIRQINYGYTF.

The gene calls are TRBV5-1 and TRBJ1-2; 7 nucleotides align to TRBD1. Germline V gene data show CDR1 as SGHRS and CDR2 as YFSETQ. V dropped 1 base and J dropped 5; count of bases not matched to a gene: 5. This CDR3 comprises 14 residues. The CDR3 DNA sequence: TGCGCCAGCAGCTTGACAGGGGCATCATATGGCTACACCTTC. Translated, it gives CASSLTGASYGYTF. The variable domain in full, completed from reference TRBV5-1 and TRBJ1-2, reads KAGVTQTPRYLIKTRGQQVTLSCSPISGHRSVSWYQQTPGQGLQFLFEYFSETQRNKGNFPGRFSGRQFSNSRSEMNVSTLELGDSALYLCASSLTGASYGYTFGSGTRLTVV.

This clone was detected only once. The chain has TRBV4-1 and TRBJ2-7; TRBD1 aligns across 9 bases. Losses at the gene ends were 6 bases for V and 4 bases for J; bases not matched to a gene: 7. The CDR3 runs 14 residues. Per germline, CDR1 MGHRA and CDR2 YSYEKL. CDR3 nucleotides: TGCGCCAGCAGTTTTAGGACAGGGGATTACGAGCAGTACTTC. It is translated as CASSFRTGDYEQYF.

This clone was detected once. The chain employs TRBV11-2 and TRBJ1-4; TRBD1 is a possible D gene (6 bases). Trimming removed 1 base from V and 3 bases from J, with 12 bases in between. CDR1 is SGHAT, CDR2 FQNNGV, per germline. There are 16 residues in the CDR3. The CDR3 nucleotides are TGTGCCAGCAGCTTAGGGACGGGGGCTCCTAATGAAAAACTGTTTTTT. Its translation: CASSLGTGAPNEKLFF.

The chain has TRBV6-2 or TRBV6-3 and TRBJ1-5; D is unclear. The V and J ends lost 0 bases and 13 bases respectively, with 13 bases between them. The length of the CDR3 is 13 residues. CDR1 MNHEY and CDR2 SVGEGT come from the germline V gene. This chain's CDR3 is CASSYSRQQAQHF. CDR3 DNA: TGTGCCAGCAGTTACTCTAGGCAGCAAGCACAGCATTTT.

This rearrangement joins TRBV11-2 to TRBJ2-2; D perhaps matches TRBD1 (7 bases). CDR3 size: 15 residues. From germline, CDR1 is SGHAT and CDR2 FQNNGV. V lost 6 bases and J 2 bases, leaving 13 bases between the germline ends. CDR3 nucleotide sequence: TGTGCCAGCAGGTGGGGGGACAGCAACACCGGGGAGCTGTTTTTT. Translating gives CASRWGDSNTGELFF.

The chain couples TRBV4-3 to TRBJ1-1; no clear D. The germline gives CDR1 LGHNA, CDR2 YSLEER. V gave up 2 bases and J gave up 7 bases, with 14 bases separating them. The CDR3 sequence is 14 residues long. CDR3 loop: CASSQPGRSYEAFF. The CDR3 DNA is TGCGCCAGCAGCCAACCCGGACGGAGTTATGAAGCTTTCTTT.

V gene TRBV9 combines with J gene TRBJ1-2, with 8 bases lining up with TRBD1. From germline, CDR1 is SGDLS and CDR2 YYNGEE. The CDR3 is made up of 15 amino acids. The V and J ends lost 4 bases and 8 bases, in that order; junction bases with no gene match: 13. The CDR3 coding sequence is TGTGCCAGCAGCCCACGACAGGGGCAGTTTTGGGGCTACACCTTC. The encoded protein is CASSPRQGQFWGYTF.

Only one count was recorded for this clone. V and J are TRBV5-1 and TRBJ1-1; D is undetermined. The V gene's germline CDR1 is SGHRS and CDR2 YFSETQ. This CDR3 contains 14 residues. Trimming left V 0 bases short and J 1 base short, with 7 bases between. The CDR3 nucleotides read TGCGCCAGCAGCTTGGAGTGGGGGAACACTGAAGCTTTCTTT. Amino acids: CASSLEWGNTEAFF.

The gene calls are TRBV6-2 or TRBV6-3 and TRBJ2-7; no clear D. CDR1 is MNHEY, CDR2 SVGEGT, per germline. V lost 2 bases, J lost 0 bases, and 5 bases lay in between. CDR3 length: 13 residues. The CDR3 protein is CASSYTSSYEQYF. The CDR3 DNA reads TGTGCCAGCAGTTACACCAGCTCCTACGAGCAGTACTTC.

The V call is TRBV21-1, the J call TRBJ1-1; the table's D call of TRBD1 was not tested on the DNA. TRBV21-1 is assigned pseudogene status. This CDR3 has 15 residues. The CDR3 bases are TGTGCCAGCAGCAGACGGGGACAGGGGAACACTGAAGCTTTCTTT. Its protein product is CASSRRGQGNTEAFF.

The chain carries TRBV7-8 and TRBJ2-7; D is possibly TRBD1 (8 bases). Trimming removed 5 bases from V and 4 bases from J, with 18 bases in between. Germline values: CDR1 SGHVS, CDR2 FQNEAQ. The CDR3 has 15 residues. CDR3 sequence reads: CASSPTTGEGYEQYF. The CDR3 DNA reads TGTGCCAGCAGCCCAACGACAGGGGAGGGGTACGAGCAGTACTTC.

V is TRBV3-1 (or the pseudogene TRBV3-2) and J is TRBJ2-4; 9 nucleotides agree with TRBD2. Germline V CDR1 and CDR2: LGHDT, YNNKEL (reference sequence). This CDR3 region has 17 residues. J gave up 9 bases and V 4 bases, and 16 bases lay outside the gene matches. The CDR3 here is CASSPYGLAGPGGIQYF. DNA for the CDR3: TGTGCCAGCAGCCCTTACGGGCTAGCGGGGCCAGGGGGCATTCAGTACTTC.

The rearrangement uses TRBV10-3 and TRBJ2-1; TRBD2 might be the D (6 bases). V was shortened by 5 bases and J by 0 bases, with 17 bases between the two germline ends. The CDR3 covers 17 residues. Germline V lookup: CDR1 ENHRY, CDR2 SYGVKD. CDR3 amino acids: CAISPGVAESSYNEQFF. The CDR3 DNA sequence: TGTGCCATCAGTCCCGGGGTAGCGGAGAGCTCCTACAATGAGCAGTTCTTC.

The V call is TRBV9, the J call TRBJ1-1; 10 bases match TRBD1. The CDR3 extends over 16 amino acids. Germline V gene lookup returns CDR1 SGDLS and CDR2 YYNGEE. The V segment lost 3 bases and the J segment 0 bases; nucleotides outside the gene matches: 5. CDR3 residues: CASSGGTGAMNTEAFF. The CDR3 DNA follows: TGTGCCAGCAGCGGGGGGACAGGGGCCATGAACACTGAAGCTTTCTTT.

This chain uses TRBV5-1 with TRBJ2-1; TRBD2 agrees at 12 bases. The CDR3 covers 15 residues. V was clipped by 4 bases and J by 7 bases; unmatched bases: 6. Germline V lookup: CDR1 SGHRS, CDR2 YFSETQ. The CDR3 loop is CASSIGLAGINEQFF. The CDR3 nucleotides read TGCGCCAGCAGCATAGGACTAGCGGGAATTAATGAGCAGTTCTTC.

The chain recombines TRBV4-3 with TRBJ2-2; D is unresolved. Germline values: CDR1 LGHNA, CDR2 YSLEER. The length of the CDR3 is 15 residues. With 1 base removed from V and 0 bases from J, the gap between germline ends came to 6 bases. DNA of the CDR3: TGCGCCAGCAGCCAAGCAAATTCGAACACCGGGGAGCTGTTTTTT. Its translation: CASSQANSNTGELFF.

The gene calls are TRBV6-5 and TRBJ1-6; tentative D call: TRBD1 (5 bases). CDR1 is MNHEY, CDR2 SVGAGI, per germline. The V gene lost 2 bases and the J gene lost 7 bases, with 12 bases spanning the gap. The CDR3 sequence is 15 residues long. The CDR3 is CASSYEGLANSPLHF. In DNA, the CDR3 is TGTGCCAGCAGTTACGAGGGGTTGGCGAATTCACCCCTCCACTTT.

The chain uses TRBV27 and TRBJ2-1; TRBD2 matches at 9 bases. Per germline, CDR1 MNHEY and CDR2 SMNVEV (reference sequence). V dropped 5 bases and J dropped 0; count of bases not matched to a gene: 11. This CDR3 contains 18 residues. CDR3 residues: CASSNPGLAIRSYNEQFF. CDR3 in DNA: TGTGCCAGCAGTAATCCGGGACTAGCAATACGCTCCTACAATGAGCAGTTCTTC.

V and J are TRBV13 and TRBJ1-1; TRBD1 matches at 7 bases. V trimming: 5 bases; J trimming: 6 bases; junction bases outside the gene matches: 9. The CDR3 has 14 amino acids. Germline V gene sequence: CDR1 PRHDT, CDR2 FYEKMQ (reference sequence). CDR3 loop: CASSTGTATAEAFF. CDR3 nucleotides: TGTGCCAGCAGCACAGGGACAGCCACGGCTGAAGCTTTCTTT.

The rearrangement joins TRBV3-1 (or the pseudogene TRBV3-2) to TRBJ1-4; 7 bases agree with TRBD1. This CDR3 has 17 residues. CDR1 is LGHDT and CDR2 is YNNKEL in the germline V gene (reference sequence). The V and J ends lost 4 bases and 5 bases, in that order; junction bases with no gene match: 13. CDR3 DNA: TGTGCCAGCAGCCCTCCGAGACAGGGTTTGGCGAATGAAAAACTGTTTTTT. Amino acids: CASSPPRQGLANEKLFF.

The V gene is TRBV18, the J gene TRBJ2-1; D gene ambiguous. CDR3 size: 16 residues. Germline CDR1 is KGHSH and CDR2 is LQKENI. Between the trimmed V and J ends, which lost 4 bases and 9 bases, there was a span of 22 bases. The CDR3 spells CASSQSDVDPSFEQFF. In nucleotides, the CDR3 is TGTGCCAGCTCACAATCGGATGTGGACCCCTCATTTGAGCAGTTCTTC. The whole variable domain, filled in from reference TRBV18 and TRBJ2-1, reads NAGVMQNPRHLVRRRGQEARLRCSPMKGHSHVYWYRQLPEEGLKFMVYLQKENIIDESGMPKERFSAEFPKEGPSILRIQQVVRGDSAAYFCASSQSDVDPSFEQFFGPGTRLTVL.

The V and J genes are TRBV4-1 and TRBJ2-1; TRBD2 agrees at 8 bases. V lost 4 bases, J lost 0 bases, and 14 bases stayed unmatched. CDR1 is MGHRA, CDR2 YSYEKL, per germline. The CDR3 spans 19 residues. The DNA for the CDR3 is TGCGCCAGCAGCCCCCCGGGGCTAGCGGGCACAAGCTCCTACAATGAGCAGTTCTTC. Protein: CASSPPGLAGTSSYNEQFF.

V and J are TRBV28 and TRBJ2-1; D gene unclear. Trimming cost V 2 bases and J 2 bases, with 7 bases left between them. The CDR3 runs 14 residues. Germline assignment: CDR1 MDHEN and CDR2 SYDVKM. CDR3 loop: CASSLGVTYNEQFF. The CDR3 DNA is TGTGCCAGCAGTTTAGGGGTCACCTACAATGAGCAGTTCTTC.

The chain employs TRBV7-6 and TRBJ2-1, with D possibly being TRBD1 (6 bases). Germline V gene data show CDR1 as SGHVS and CDR2 as FNYEAQ. V lost 5 bases, J lost 0 bases, and 20 bases lay in between. The CDR3 has 18 amino acids. Here the CDR3 DNA reads TGTGCCAGCAGCCTTTCCACGAGACAGGTCAGCTCCTACAATGAGCAGTTCTTC. Translating it yields CASSLSTRQVSSYNEQFF.